Shown below are 29 T cell receptor beta chains from a single sample sequenced in a study of STAT3 mutations in large granular lymphocyte leukemia. Overall study results and limits: Every T-LGLL patient had at least one immunodominant TCRbeta clonotype.

The table came from immunoSEQ multiplex PCR; TCRdb's copy has only in-frame clones and leaves some out. Of around 4,200 clones listed, approximately 78% were seen once; the top ten hold 77%. Antigens of these TCRs are unknown. The sample comprised peripheral blood mononuclear cells. Every receptor here comes from a man aged 40-55 years with T-cell large granular lymphocyte leukemia. Some clones in this sample may be carry-over from other donors' samples.

The chain has TRBV5-6 and TRBJ2-5; D is perhaps TRBD2 (6 bases). This CDR3 contains 14 residues. V lost 2 bases and J lost 7, with 15 bases in between. Germline CDR1 SGHDT, CDR2 YYEEEE. As DNA, the CDR3 is TGTGCCAGCAGCTTATCCTTGGGGGGTGGGACCCAGTACTTC. Translation gives CASSLSLGGGTQYF.

Points on this clone: A junction boundary mismatches the germline segment, possibly from a read error. This sequence joins TRBV7-9 and TRBJ1-1, with D possibly being TRBD1 (5 bases). CDR1 is SEHNR, CDR2 FQNEAQ, per germline (reference sequence). The CDR3 has 13 residues. The chain's CDR3 is CAGTRAMNTEAFF. The CDR3 DNA is TGCGCAGGGACCAGGGCCATGAACACTGAAGCTTTCTTT. Full variable domain (outside the CDR3, taken from reference TRBV7-9 and TRBJ1-1): DTGVSQNPRHKITKRGQNVTFRCDPISEHNRLYWYRQTLGQGPEFLTYFQNEAQLEKSRLLSDRFSAERPKGSFSTLEIQRTEQGDSAMYLCAGTRAMNTEAFFGQGTRLTVV.

The chain uses TRBV29-1 and TRBJ2-7; 7 positions agree with TRBD1. CDR1 SQVTM and CDR2 ANQGSEA come from the germline V gene. The CDR3 runs to 15 residues. Germline trimming cut 0 bases from V and 3 bases from J; bases unmatched to any gene: 8. The CDR3 region is CSVEDRTGLDYEQYF. CDR3 coding DNA: TGCAGCGTTGAAGACCGGACAGGACTCGACTACGAGCAGTACTTC.

The rearrangement joins TRBV6-5 to TRBJ1-2; D remains ambiguous. From germline, CDR1 is MNHEY and CDR2 SVGAGI. V lost 3 bases and J lost 6, with 17 bases in between. This CDR3 has 15 amino acids. CDR3 in amino acids: CASSYRVREKDGYTF. As DNA, the CDR3 is TGTGCCAGCAGTTATCGGGTAAGGGAGAAGGATGGCTACACCTTC.

The chain couples TRBV7-3 to TRBJ2-2; 7 bases align to TRBD2. V shed 4 bases, J shed 10 bases, and the junction held 3 bases outside the gene matches. CDR3 length equals 12 residues. Germline V gene sequence: CDR1 SGHTA, CDR2 FQGTGA. The CDR3 nucleotides are TGTGCCAGCAGCTCCGGGGGGAAGGAGCTGTTTTTT. Translation gives CASSSGGKELFF.

The chain combines TRBV30 with TRBJ2-1; 7 bases align to TRBD1. The J segment lost 5 bases and the V segment lost 3 bases, leaving 16 bases of the junction unmatched. This CDR3 is 17 amino acids long. From germline, CDR1 is GTSNPN and CDR2 SVGIG (reference sequence). The CDR3: CAWSFTPGTAKNNEQFF. In nucleotides, the CDR3 is TGTGCCTGGAGCTTCACCCCCGGGACAGCTAAAAACAATGAGCAGTTCTTC.

This clone has only a few counts. CDR3 sequence (DNA): TGTGCCAGCAGCCACCTTCAGGGCTCCGAGCAGTACTTC. It is translated as CASSHLQGSEQYF. The genes are TRBV14 and TRBJ2-7; D may be TRBD1 (5 bases). V was clipped by 3 bases and J by 6 bases, with 12 bases between them. The germline V gene has CDR1 SGHDN and CDR2 FVKESK. This CDR3 has 13 residues.

The V and J genes are TRBV5-1 and TRBJ2-7, with D perhaps matching TRBD2 (7 bases). The CDR3 is 15 residues long. Germline V CDR1 and CDR2: SGHRS, YFSETQ. V dropped 4 bases and J dropped 0 bases, with 14 bases sitting between them. In nucleotides, the CDR3 is TGCGCCAGCAGCCCTCTAGCGGACAGCTCCTACGAGCAGTACTTC. It is translated as CASSPLADSSYEQYF.

CDR3 amino acids: CASSQDPPPGIRNTIYF. The CDR3 nucleotides are TGCGCCAGCAGCCAAGACCCTCCACCAGGAATAAGAAACACCATATATTTT. The chain couples TRBV4-3 to TRBJ1-3; D is unclear. Trimming took off 0 bases at V and 5 bases at J, with 17 bases between the two ends. Germline V CDR1 and CDR2: LGHNA, YSLEER. The CDR3 contains 17 residues.

The chain is built from TRBV5-6 and TRBJ1-6, with D possibly being TRBD1 (6 bases). The CDR3 sequence is 15 residues long. V lost 4 bases and J 7 bases, leaving 15 bases between the germline ends. The germline CDR1 and CDR2 sequences are SGHDT and YYEEEE. CDR3 protein: CASSLEDSGNSPLHF. CDR3 nucleotides: TGTGCCAGCAGCCTGGAGGACAGTGGAAATTCACCCCTCCACTTT. The complete variable domain, with remaining parts taken from reference TRBV5-6 and TRBJ1-6, reads DAGVTQSPTHLIKTRGQQVTLRCSPKSGHDTVSWYQQALGQGPQFIFQYYEEEERQRGNFPDRFSGHQFPNYSSELNVNALLLGDSALYLCASSLEDSGNSPLHFGNGTRLTVT.

The rearrangement uses TRBV19 and TRBJ1-2, with D uncertain. The CDR3 spans 14 residues. V was cut by 5 bases and J by 6 bases, with 16 bases left in between. The germline gives CDR1 LNHDA, CDR2 SQIVND (reference sequence). The CDR3 spells CASSSRVPGDGYTF. CDR3 DNA: TGTGCCAGTAGTTCCCGGGTTCCCGGGGATGGCTACACCTTC.

The V call is TRBV7-2, the J call TRBJ1-2; tentatively, D is TRBD1 (5 bases). The V gene lost 1 base and the J gene lost 8 bases, with 5 bases spanning the gap. CDR1 and CDR2 from the germline V gene are SGHTA and FQGNSA. This CDR3 comprises 11 residues. The CDR3 coding sequence is TGTGCCAGCAGCTTAGAGGGGGGCTACACCTTC. Protein: CASSLEGGYTF. The full variable domain, rest sourced from reference TRBV7-2 and TRBJ1-2, is GAGVSQSPSNKVTEKGKDVELRCDPISGHTALYWYRQSLGQGLEFLIYFQGNSAPDKSGLPSDRFSAERTGGSVSTLTIQRTQQEDSAVYLCASSLEGGYTFGSGTRLTVV.

The genes are TRBV27 and TRBJ2-7; 8 nucleotides match TRBD1. The CDR3 runs 14 residues. Germline loops: CDR1 MNHEY, CDR2 SMNVEV (reference sequence). After removal of 4 bases from V and 7 bases from J, the junction contained 9 bases not matched to a gene. In DNA form, the CDR3 reads TGTGCCAGCAGTTCTGCGGACAGGGCGGGGGAGCAGTACTTC. Translated: CASSSADRAGEQYF.

J is TRBJ2-2 and V is TRBV9; D possibly matches TRBD1 or TRBD2 (7 bases each). V lost 5 bases to trimming and J lost 5 bases, with 13 bases between them. Germline V lookup: CDR1 SGDLS, CDR2 YYNGEE. This CDR3 spans 14 amino acids. The CDR3 nucleotides read TGTGCCAGCAGTTTTCAGGGGGGGACCGGGGAGCTGTTTTTT. Its protein is CASSFQGGTGELFF.

The chain couples TRBV6-5 to TRBJ1-1; D unclear. CDR1 is MNHEY and CDR2 is SVGAGI in the germline V gene. V lost 0 bases, J lost 1 base, and 6 bases lay in between. CDR3 length equals 14 residues. Here the CDR3 reads CASSYSSRNTEAFF. Here the CDR3 DNA reads TGTGCCAGCAGTTACTCGTCTCGGAACACTGAAGCTTTCTTT.

V gene TRBV6-6 combines with J gene TRBJ2-7; 10 bases agree with TRBD1. The CDR3 contains 15 residues. V lost 6 bases and J lost 2; bases outside the gene matches: 7. The germline V gene encodes CDR1 MNHNY and CDR2 SVGAGI (reference sequence). CDR3 amino acids: CASSPRQGAAYEQYF. The CDR3 nucleotides are TGTGCCAGCAGCCCCAGACAGGGGGCAGCCTACGAGCAGTACTTC.

V is TRBV5-1 and J is TRBJ2-3; D remains ambiguous. V was pared by 5 bases and J by 0 bases, with 7 bases between. The CDR3 length is 13 residues. Germline V lookup: CDR1 SGHRS, CDR2 YFSETQ. The CDR3 bases are TGCGCCAGCAGTAGGGAAAGCACAGATACGCAGTATTTT. Encoded protein: CASSRESTDTQYF. Full variable domain (missing parts from reference TRBV5-1 and TRBJ2-3): KAGVTQTPRYLIKTRGQQVTLSCSPISGHRSVSWYQQTPGQGLQFLFEYFSETQRNKGNFPGRFSGRQFSNSRSEMNVSTLELGDSALYLCASSRESTDTQYFGPGTRLTVL.

The chain couples TRBV18 to TRBJ1-2; 10 bases line up with TRBD1. The CDR3 extends over 13 amino acids. Trimming removed 3 bases from V and 5 bases from J; junction bases left unmatched: 0. Germline CDR1 KGHSH, CDR2 LQKENI. The CDR3 DNA sequence: TGTGCCAGCTCACCGGGACAGGGGTATGGCTACACCTTC. It is translated as CASSPGQGYGYTF. The full variable domain, rest sourced from reference TRBV18 and TRBJ1-2, is NAGVMQNPRHLVRRRGQEARLRCSPMKGHSHVYWYRQLPEEGLKFMVYLQKENIIDESGMPKERFSAEFPKEGPSILRIQQVVRGDSAAYFCASSPGQGYGYTFGSGTRLTVV.

The chain uses TRBV10-2 and TRBJ1-1; D is unclear. Germline CDR1 and CDR2: WSHSY and SAAADI. V gave up 6 bases and J gave up 2 bases, with 13 bases separating them. The CDR3 totals 14 residues. The CDR3 region has the DNA TGCGCCAGCAGCTTCGGGGAGCCTAACACTGAAGCTTTCTTT. Protein: CASSFGEPNTEAFF.

The chain carries TRBV4-3 and TRBJ2-7; no definite D call. V was cut by 0 bases and J by 3 bases, with 18 bases left in between. The CDR3 has 17 residues. Germline V gene lookup returns CDR1 LGHNA and CDR2 YSLEER. The CDR3: CASSQEMDRNSRYEQYF. The CDR3 bases are TGCGCCAGCAGCCAAGAAATGGATAGAAACAGCCGCTACGAGCAGTACTTC.

The gene calls are TRBV27 and TRBJ1-2; D not resolved. The V gene lost 4 bases and the J gene lost 8 bases, with 11 bases spanning the gap. The CDR3 has 12 residues. Germline CDR1 and CDR2: MNHEY and SMNVEV (reference sequence). CDR3 nucleotide sequence: TGTGCCAGCAGTTCGAATTACGGGGGCTACACCTTC. Amino acids: CASSSNYGGYTF.

The chain recombines TRBV6-5 with TRBJ1-5; a possible D gene is TRBD1 (5 bases). This CDR3 comprises 13 residues. The germline V gene has CDR1 MNHEY and CDR2 SVGAGI. Trimming took 6 bases from V and 7 from J, leaving 13 bases between them. The CDR3 DNA reads TGTGCCAGCAGGCGAGACAGTTTCCAGCCCCAGCATTTT. It yields the protein CASRRDSFQPQHF.

The V call is TRBV29-1, the J call TRBJ1-2; D is ambiguous. V was clipped by 7 bases and J by 3 bases, with 12 bases between them. There are 12 residues in the CDR3. Germline CDR1 SQVTM, CDR2 ANQGSEA. CDR3: CSAESQDYGYTF. The CDR3 DNA reads TGCAGCGCAGAGAGTCAGGACTATGGCTACACCTTC.

J is TRBJ2-3 and V is TRBV5-1; 9 positions match TRBD2. Germline V gene sequence: CDR1 SGHRS, CDR2 YFSETQ. CDR3 length: 16 amino acids. V gave up 5 bases and J gave up 2 bases; unmatched junction bases: 9. The CDR3 here is CASRAGLADATDTQYF. The CDR3 DNA reads as TGCGCCAGCAGGGCGGGACTAGCTGATGCCACAGATACGCAGTATTTT.

The V gene is TRBV6-4, the J gene TRBJ2-3, with TRBD2 matching 9 bases. Germline assignment: CDR1 MRHNA and CDR2 SNTAGT. The CDR3 has 16 amino acids. Unmatched junction bases numbered 4, after V lost 1 base and J lost 2 bases. The CDR3 coding sequence is TGTGCCAGCAGTGACTACGGGACTAGCAACACAGATACGCAGTATTTT. Amino acid sequence: CASSDYGTSNTDTQYF.

This chain links TRBV5-4 with TRBJ1-1, with D tentatively TRBD1 (6 bases). Germline values: CDR1 SGHNT, CDR2 YYREEE (reference sequence). The CDR3 is 16 amino acids. V lost 4 bases and J lost 2, with 18 bases in between. The DNA for the CDR3 is TGTGCCAGCAGCGTGGGGGGGACAAGGGGAAACACTGAAGCTTTCTTT. This codes for CASSVGGTRGNTEAFF. Full variable domain (outside the CDR3, taken from reference TRBV5-4 and TRBJ1-1): ETGVTQSPTHLIKTRGQQVTLRCSSQSGHNTVSWYQQALGQGPQFIFQYYREEENGRGNFPPRFSGLQFPNYSSELNVNALELDDSALYLCASSVGGTRGNTEAFFGQGTRLTVV.

This rearrangement joins TRBV7-9 to TRBJ2-5; 7 bases are shared with TRBD2. The trim removed 5 bases at V and 2 bases at J, leaving 11 bases unmatched. CDR3 length equals 16 residues. From germline, CDR1 is SEHNR and CDR2 FQNEAQ (reference sequence). The CDR3 is CASSGTSGGIQETQYF. The CDR3 coding sequence is TGTGCCAGCAGCGGCACGTCGGGAGGCATTCAAGAGACCCAGTACTTC.

This clone was seen just once. The chain uses TRBV18 and TRBJ2-7; D might be TRBD1 (6 bases). V was cut by 7 bases and J by 3 bases, with 10 bases left in between. This CDR3 has 12 residues. Germline V gives CDR1 KGHSH, CDR2 LQKENI. The CDR3 sequence: CASLGASYEQYF. CDR3 bases: TGTGCCAGCTTGGGGGCAAGCTACGAGCAGTACTTC.

The chain couples TRBV6-1 to TRBJ2-7; D call uncertain. The V end lost 1 base, the J end lost 2 bases, and 24 bases lay between the germline ends. Germline V gene sequence: CDR1 MNHNS, CDR2 SASEGT. The CDR3 covers 19 residues. CDR3 sequence: CASSEGYLGFMRTTYEQYF. As DNA, the CDR3 is TGTGCCAGCAGTGAAGGGTACTTGGGTTTCATGCGCACCACCTACGAGCAGTACTTC.